The next 22 T cell receptor beta chains were all read from a single sample in a study of regulatory T cells in long-lasting Graves disease. This sample's time point: newly diagnosed GD, antithyroid drugs for less than 3 months. Construction of the TCR library relied on RNA isolated from PBMCs. Arm-PCR of CDR3 regions with iRepertoire HTBI primers generated TCR beta libraries. TCRdb recomputed calls from the multiplex PCR reads with MiXCR, one row per CDR3 protein. The data hold over 350,000 distinct CDR3 sequences, with about 15% observed a single time. This sample was also put to use in a study of T cells in Graves' hyperthyroidism and ophthalmopathy.

Sequenced material: peripheral blood mononuclear cells (PBMCs), taken at new diagnosis, from a patient treated with antithyroid drugs. The receptor source for this set is a middle-aged woman with Graves disease.

This clonotype was seen a handful of times. The chain couples TRBV29-1 to TRBJ1-1; D possibly corresponds to TRBD1 (6 bases). The V end lost 4 bases, the J end lost 4 bases, and 16 bases lay between the germline ends. CDR1 is SQVTM, CDR2 ANQGSEA, per germline. This CDR3 spans 14 amino acids. This CDR3 reads CSVGAMGHSTEAFF. In DNA form, the CDR3 reads TGCAGCGTTGGGGCCATGGGACACAGCACTGAAGCTTTCTTT.

This chain links TRBV6-1 with TRBJ2-6; no reliable D call. The germline CDR1 and CDR2 sequences are MNHNS and SASEGT. V lost 6 bases, J lost 1 base, and 7 bases lay in between. The CDR3 is 14 residues long. CDR3 in amino acids: CASSEVSGANVLTF. The DNA for the CDR3 is TGTGCCAGCAGCGAGGTATCTGGGGCCAACGTCCTGACTTTC.

This clonotype showed up just a few times. The gene calls are TRBV7-3 and TRBJ2-1; 7 nucleotides line up with TRBD2. The CDR3 runs to 18 residues. Germline V gives CDR1 SGHTA, CDR2 FQGTGA. V gave up 4 bases and J gave up 7 bases; unmatched junction bases: 19. CDR3 sequence reads: CASSSSSLATLSTNEQFF. The CDR3 DNA is TGTGCCAGCAGCTCCTCCTCACTAGCGACGTTAAGTACAAATGAGCAGTTCTTC.

The chain uses TRBV20-1 and TRBJ2-1; TRBD2 aligns across 9 bases. The V gene end was trimmed by 2 bases and the J gene end by 3 bases; junction bases not matched to a gene: 8. This CDR3 has 16 amino acids. Germline CDR1 is DFQATT and CDR2 is SNEGSKA (reference sequence). Written as DNA, the CDR3 is TGCAGTGCTAGACGACTAGCGGAACCCCACTACAATGAGCAGTTCTTC. It codes for CSARRLAEPHYNEQFF.

This clonotype came up many times. This chain uses TRBV13 with TRBJ2-1; 8 bases match TRBD1. The V gene's germline CDR1 is PRHDT and CDR2 FYEKMQ (reference sequence). The CDR3 is 16 residues long. Losses at the gene ends were 5 bases for V and 2 bases for J; bases not matched to a gene: 8. CDR3 amino acids: CASSPRQGTTYNEQFF. For the CDR3, the DNA is TGTGCCAGCAGCCCCCGACAGGGGACGACCTACAATGAGCAGTTCTTC.

This clonotype was detected many times. This chain links TRBV24-1 with TRBJ2-2; a possible D gene is TRBD2 (6 bases). Per germline, CDR1 KGHDR and CDR2 SFDVKD. This CDR3 has 13 amino acids. Between the trimmed V and J ends, which lost 5 bases and 5 bases, there was a span of 8 bases. The CDR3 is CATSVAGTGELFF. The CDR3 region has the DNA TGTGCCACCAGTGTTGCGGGAACCGGGGAGCTGTTTTTT.

Ten or more counts support this clonotype. V gene TRBV28 combines with J gene TRBJ2-1, with D perhaps TRBD1 (6 bases). Trimming took 4 bases from V and 7 from J, leaving 20 bases between them. In germline, CDR1 is MDHEN, CDR2 SYDVKM. The CDR3 loop spans 16 amino acids. The DNA of the CDR3 is TGTGCCAGCAGTTCCTACAGGGTTGCACACACAAATGAGCAGTTCTTC. Translation gives CASSSYRVAHTNEQFF. Complete variable domain (other parts from reference TRBV28 and TRBJ2-1): DVKVTQSSRYLVKRTGEKVFLECVQDMDHENMFWYRQDPGLGLRLIYFSYDVKMKEKGDIPEGYSVSREKKERFSLILESASTNQTSMYLCASSSYRVAHTNEQFFGPGTRLTVL.

The V call is TRBV27, the J call TRBJ2-3; TRBD1 aligns across 8 bases. The germline V gene encodes CDR1 MNHEY and CDR2 SMNVEV (reference sequence). J was trimmed by 3 bases and V by 6 bases; bases with no gene match: 8. The CDR3 contains 15 residues. The CDR3 region is CASSPTGGRTDTQYF. In nucleotides, the CDR3 is TGTGCCAGCAGCCCCACAGGGGGTCGAACAGATACGCAGTATTTT.

This clonotype was picked up many times. The gene calls are TRBV12-3 or TRBV12-4 and TRBJ2-7; 11 positions agree with TRBD2. V gave up 3 bases and J gave up 5 bases; unmatched junction bases: 3. This CDR3 region has 14 residues. CDR3 amino acids: CASSLTSGINEQYF. Here the CDR3 DNA reads TGTGCCAGCAGTTTGACTAGCGGGATTAACGAGCAGTACTTC.

This clonotype came up many times. CDR3 region: CASQRGGESGELFF. The CDR3 nucleotides read TGTGCCTCTCAGAGGGGGGGAGAATCCGGGGAGCTGTTTTTT. The chain uses TRBV19 and TRBJ2-2; tentative D call: TRBD2 (7 bases). The V and J ends lost 11 bases and 6 bases respectively, with 19 bases between them. Germline loops: CDR1 LNHDA, CDR2 SQIVND (reference sequence). The CDR3 runs to 14 residues.

This clonotype has at least ten counts. The V and J genes are TRBV3-1 and TRBJ2-4; 8 bases align to TRBD1. There are 15 residues in the CDR3. Germline trimming cut 4 bases from V and 5 bases from J; bases unmatched to any gene: 7. The germline V gene has CDR1 LGHDT and CDR2 YNNKEL (reference sequence). The CDR3 sequence: CASSLRTGIQNIQYF. In DNA, the CDR3 is TGTGCCAGCAGCCTTCGGACAGGGATCCAAAACATTCAGTACTTC.

This clonotype occurred many times. The rearrangement links TRBV12-3 or TRBV12-4 to TRBJ2-1, with 10 bases lining up with TRBD2. V lost 4 bases and J lost 7; bases outside the gene matches: 7. The CDR3 is 15 amino acids. The chain's CDR3 is CASSWLSGRGNEQFF. CDR3 DNA: TGTGCCAGCAGTTGGCTCAGCGGGAGGGGGAATGAGCAGTTCTTC.

The chain combines TRBV5-5 with TRBJ1-1; D gene ambiguous. Germline V gene data show CDR1 as SGHKS and CDR2 as YYEKEE (reference sequence). V lost 1 base, J lost 1 base, and 8 bases lay in between. This CDR3 contains 14 residues. The CDR3 DNA follows: TGTGCCAGCAGCTTGCTCTTGAGGAACACTGAAGCTTTCTTT. Protein sequence: CASSLLLRNTEAFF.

At least ten counts were recorded for this clonotype. The V and J genes are TRBV7-8 and TRBJ2-1; 10 nucleotides match TRBD2. Germline V gene lookup returns CDR1 SGHVS and CDR2 FQNEAQ. The CDR3 runs 14 residues. Losses at the gene ends were 5 bases for V and 9 bases for J; bases not matched to a gene: 7. The CDR3 protein is CASSQLAGGGEQFF. CDR3 sequence (DNA): TGTGCCAGCAGCCAATTAGCGGGAGGCGGTGAGCAGTTCTTC.

The chain carries TRBV20-1 and TRBJ2-1; TRBD2 aligns across 7 bases. After removal of 0 bases from V and 15 bases from J, the junction contained 8 bases not matched to a gene. Germline V gene sequence: CDR1 DFQATT, CDR2 SNEGSKA (reference sequence). CDR3 length: 12 amino acids. The chain's CDR3 is CSAREGAGTGFF. The CDR3 DNA reads TGCAGTGCTAGAGAGGGAGCGGGGACTGGGTTCTTC.

In regard to this clonotype: This likely stems from a read error, as it lies one base from a far larger clone. V is TRBV20-1 and J is TRBJ2-7; TRBD2 matches 10 bases. Germline CDR1 is DFQATT and CDR2 is SNEGSKA (reference sequence). V was pared by 4 bases and J by 7 bases, with 13 bases of the junction left unmatched. The CDR3 sequence is 15 residues long. DNA of the CDR3: TGCAGTGCTACTACTACTAGCGGGGCTGACAATGAGCAGTACTTC. Its protein product is CSATTTSGADNEQYF.

This clonotype has a handful of counts. A much larger clone differs from this one at a single base, so this may be a read error. The chain recombines TRBV6-2 or TRBV6-3 with TRBJ2-5, with D perhaps matching TRBD1 (6 bases). Germline loops: CDR1 MNHEY, CDR2 SVGEGT. This CDR3 is 12 amino acids long. Trimming left V 7 bases short and J 5 bases short, with 11 bases between. The CDR3 coding sequence is TGTGCCAGCAAACGAAGGGGGGAGACCCAGTACTTC. Amino acids: CASKRRGETQYF.

Ten or more counts support this clonotype. The J gene is TRBJ2-1, the V gene TRBV19; TRBD1 agrees at 7 bases. The CDR3 covers 15 residues. V was clipped by 6 bases and J by 1 base; unmatched bases: 6. CDR1 is LNHDA, CDR2 SQIVND, per germline (reference sequence). In nucleotides, the CDR3 is TGTGCCAGTAGCACTTCACAGGGGTCCTACAATGAGCAGTTCTTC. Translation: CASSTSQGSYNEQFF.

This clonotype has ten or more counts. The rearrangement links TRBV5-1 to TRBJ1-1; D is possibly TRBD1 (6 bases). V shed 0 bases and J shed 11 bases, with 11 bases lying between them. Looked up from germline, CDR1 is SGHRS and CDR2 is YFSETQ. This CDR3 is 12 amino acids long. CDR3 DNA sequence: TGCGCCAGCAGCTTGGCCCCGGGGGCGGCTTTCTTT. Translating gives CASSLAPGAAFF.

This clonotype was detected only a few times. V is TRBV20-1 and J is TRBJ2-2; 9 bases are a match to TRBD1. Per germline, CDR1 DFQATT and CDR2 SNEGSKA (reference sequence). Losses at the gene ends were 2 bases for V and 7 bases for J; bases not matched to a gene: 8. The CDR3 runs 15 residues. CDR3 DNA sequence: TGCAGTGCTAGACGTGACAGGGGGAGGAGCGGGGAGCTGTTTTTT. Amino acids: CSARRDRGRSGELFF.

This clonotype has a count of ten or more. The chain joins TRBV29-1 to TRBJ2-1; 7 bases fit TRBD1. V dropped 3 bases and J dropped 5; count of bases not matched to a gene: 13. The CDR3 has 16 residues. Germline lookup yields CDR1 SQVTM and CDR2 ANQGSEA. This CDR3 is CSVDTPRTGIDNEQFF. CDR3 DNA sequence: TGCAGCGTTGACACCCCCCGGACAGGCATAGACAATGAGCAGTTCTTC.

This clonotype was found many times. V usage is TRBV7-8 and J usage is TRBJ2-7, with D perhaps given as TRBD1 or TRBD2 (5 bases each). Trimming cost V 4 bases and J 2 bases, with 15 bases left between them. This CDR3 comprises 15 residues. Germline V gene lookup returns CDR1 SGHVS and CDR2 FQNEAQ. As DNA, the CDR3 is TGTGCCAGCAGCTCCCGGGACGGACGACCCTACGAGCAGTACTTC. Translation gives CASSSRDGRPYEQYF.